The TCR beta chain described here comes from a study of graft-versus-host responses after intestinal transplantation. Turning to this clone: Antigen unknown.

Measured with immunoSEQ multiplex PCR; TCRdb has only the in-frame clones, and not every one. The sample contains about 120,000 clones, approximately 90% of which appear only once. Germline V gene data show CDR1 as SGHRS and CDR2 as YFSETQ. The germline V and J ends were trimmed by 0 bases and 2 bases, with 11 bases remaining between them. The CDR3 runs 15 residues. Whole-study findings and limits: Within the allografts of patients who had graft-donor T cell macrochimerism, graft-versus-host to host-versus-graft clonal ratios were high.

Sequenced here: unstimulated CD4+ T cells sorted from spleen or lymph node cells, sampled before intestinal transplant. This clonotype originated in a human donor who received an intestinal transplant. This chain links TRBV5-1 with TRBJ2-5, with unresolved D. The CDR3 reads CASSLVGGGQETQYF. CDR3 nucleotide sequence: TGCGCCAGCAGCTTGGTTGGCGGCGGTCAAGAGACCCAGTACTTC.